This T cell receptor beta chain appears in the sequencing data of a study of T cell repertoires in cytomegalovirus infection. Notes on the study in general: In two of eight donors, the top clonotype was HLA-C-restricted CMV-specific.

Comment on this clonotype: What it binds is unknown.

TCRdb re-called the reads with MiXCR, one entry per CDR3 protein. The sample yields nearly 70,000 distinct CDR3 sequences, about 23% seen once. The V and J ends lost 7 bases and 1 base respectively, with 4 bases between them. Germline V gives CDR1 MDHEN, CDR2 SYDVKM. There are 11 residues in the CDR3. This clonotype was sampled from a human donor in good health (CMV status not recorded). Some clones in this sample may be carry-over from other donors' samples. Sample: PBMCs, sequenced either directly or after in vitro stimulation (not recorded which). This sequence joins TRBV28 and TRBJ1-2; no clear D gene. CDR3 protein: CASMDNYGYTF. In DNA form, the CDR3 reads TGTGCCAGCATGGATAACTATGGCTACACCTTC.